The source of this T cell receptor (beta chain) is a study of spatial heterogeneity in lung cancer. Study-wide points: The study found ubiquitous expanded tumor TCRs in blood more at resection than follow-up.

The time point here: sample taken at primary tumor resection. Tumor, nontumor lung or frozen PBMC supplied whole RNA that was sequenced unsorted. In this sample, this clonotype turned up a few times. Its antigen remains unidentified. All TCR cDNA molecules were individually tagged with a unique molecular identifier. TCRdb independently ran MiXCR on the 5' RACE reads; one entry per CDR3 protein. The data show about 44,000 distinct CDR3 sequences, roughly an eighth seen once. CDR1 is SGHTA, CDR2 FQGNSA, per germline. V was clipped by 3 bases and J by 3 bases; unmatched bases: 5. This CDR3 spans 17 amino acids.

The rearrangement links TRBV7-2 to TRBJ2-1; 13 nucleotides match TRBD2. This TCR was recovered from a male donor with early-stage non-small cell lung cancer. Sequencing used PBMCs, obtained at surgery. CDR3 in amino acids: CASSLGLAGPNYNEQFF. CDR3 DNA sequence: TGTGCCAGCAGCTTGGGACTAGCGGGACCTAACTACAATGAGCAGTTCTTC.